Each of the 27 T cell receptor beta chains below was sequenced from the same sample in a study of Ad26.COV2.S vaccination and SARS-CoV-2 variants. The table came from immunoSEQ multiplex PCR; TCRdb's copy has only in-frame clones and leaves some out. The sample lists 300,000 to 400,000 clones, around 87% occurring once. Treatment reported: roughly 18 received Ad26.COV2.S at low or high dose, single or two shots; about 5 received placebo; per-sample allocation not given. Material that was analyzed had been drawn on day 63 after the first vaccine or placebo injection. The specimen was peripheral blood, collected in a trial of Ad26.COV2.S vaccine versus placebo. Source of these receptors: a person between 18 and 65 years old who received the Ad26.COV2.S COVID-19 vaccine or a placebo.

This sequence joins TRBV4-2 and TRBJ2-3, with 8 bases identical to TRBD2. Looked up from germline, CDR1 is LGHNA and CDR2 is YNFKEQ. This CDR3 comprises 14 residues. Germline trimming cut 3 bases from V and 4 bases from J; bases unmatched to any gene: 3. This chain's CDR3 is CASSQERGSDTQYF. CDR3 DNA: TGTGCCAGCAGCCAGGAGCGGGGGTCAGATACGCAGTATTTT.

CDR3 sequence: CASSPGQGKGTGELFF. As DNA, the CDR3 is TGTGCCAGCAGCCCGGGACAGGGAAAAGGCACCGGGGAGCTGTTTTTT. This rearrangement joins TRBV7-9 to TRBJ2-2; TRBD1 agrees at 9 bases. The CDR3 loop spans 16 amino acids. The J segment lost 4 bases and the V segment lost 5 bases, leaving 8 bases of the junction unmatched. Germline V gives CDR1 SEHNR, CDR2 FQNEAQ (reference sequence).

CDR3 DNA: TGTGCCAGCAGCTTAGGTGTACAATTAAACGAGCAGTACTTC. It is translated as CASSLGVQLNEQYF. The chain recombines TRBV7-9 with TRBJ2-7; no clear D. Germline CDR1 reads SEHNR; CDR2 reads FQNEAQ (reference sequence). The CDR3 is 14 amino acids. V lost 1 base to trimming and J lost 5 bases, with 12 bases between them.

This chain joins TRBV18 and TRBJ2-2, with unresolved D. Germline V gives CDR1 KGHSH, CDR2 LQKENI. This CDR3 comprises 11 residues. V shed 5 bases and J shed 6 bases, with 4 bases lying between them. The CDR3 sequence is CASSGPGELFF. The CDR3 DNA sequence: TGTGCCAGCTCAGGCCCCGGGGAGCTGTTTTTT.

This chain joins TRBV3-1 (or the pseudogene TRBV3-2) and TRBJ2-3, with TRBD2 identical over 8 bases. Germline V CDR1 and CDR2: LGHDT, YNNKEL (reference sequence). The CDR3 contains 15 residues. V dropped 0 bases and J dropped 12; count of bases not matched to a gene: 11. The CDR3 reads CASSQERASGLPQYF. The CDR3, as DNA: TGTGCCAGCAGCCAAGAAAGAGCTAGCGGGCTACCCCAGTATTTT.

V gene TRBV2 combines with J gene TRBJ1-1; no clear D gene. Germline CDR1 and CDR2: SNHLY and FYNNEI. The CDR3 consists of 14 residues. The germline V and J ends were trimmed by 4 bases and 0 bases, with 9 bases remaining between them. The CDR3 is CASSGPGMNTEAFF. Written as DNA, the CDR3 is TGTGCCAGCAGTGGACCGGGGATGAACACTGAAGCTTTCTTT.

The count of this clone is one. The rearrangement links TRBV7-3 to TRBJ2-2; 7 nucleotides match TRBD1. Trimming removed 5 bases from V and 0 bases from J; junction bases left unmatched: 24. CDR3 size: 22 residues. Germline CDR1 SGHTA, CDR2 FQGTGA. The CDR3 loop reads CASSITGTMGQLGPANTGELFF. The CDR3 DNA reads TGTGCCAGCAGCATTACGGGTACGATGGGACAGTTAGGACCCGCGAACACCGGGGAGCTGTTTTTT.

The chain links TRBV9 to TRBJ2-6; 9 bases fit TRBD1. CDR1 and CDR2 from the germline V gene are SGDLS and YYNGEE. This CDR3 is built from 18 residues. Unmatched junction bases numbered 7, after V lost 1 base and J lost 2 bases. Here the CDR3 DNA reads TGTGCCAGCAGCGTAAGGGACAGGGTTAGCGCTGGGGCCAACGTCCTGACTTTC. It codes for CASSVRDRVSAGANVLTF.

This chain links TRBV27 with TRBJ2-7; D remains unclear. The V gene's germline CDR1 is MNHEY and CDR2 SMNVEV (reference sequence). With 5 bases removed from V and 4 bases from J, the gap between germline ends came to 6 bases. This CDR3 is 11 amino acids long. The CDR3, as DNA: TGTGCCAGCAGTCGCCTTTACGAGCAGTACTTC. This gives the protein CASSRLYEQYF.

CDR3 sequence: CASSPAGGTYNEQFF. In nucleotides, the CDR3 is TGTGCCAGCTCACCAGCGGGGGGAACCTACAATGAGCAGTTCTTC. The rearrangement uses TRBV18 and TRBJ2-1; 8 nucleotides agree with TRBD2. V trimming: 2 bases; J trimming: 2 bases; junction bases outside the gene matches: 2. Germline CDR1 reads KGHSH; CDR2 reads LQKENI. This CDR3 spans 15 amino acids.

The chain is built from TRBV3-1 (or the pseudogene TRBV3-2) and TRBJ1-6; D gene unclear. CDR1 and CDR2 (germline): LGHDT, YNNKEL (reference sequence). The CDR3 loop spans 14 amino acids. Trimming removed 1 base at V and 8 bases at J, with 9 bases between. CDR3 DNA sequence: TGTGCCAGCAGCCAAGTAGAGAGCCATTCACCCCTCCACTTT. This encodes CASSQVESHSPLHF.

This rearrangement joins TRBV3-1 (or the pseudogene TRBV3-2) to TRBJ1-5, with D possibly TRBD1 on 5 matching bases. V lost 5 bases and J 10 bases, leaving 15 bases between the germline ends. This CDR3 spans 13 amino acids. CDR1 LGHDT and CDR2 YNNKEL come from the germline V gene (reference sequence). CDR3 loop: CASSEGRAGPQHF. The CDR3 nucleotides are TGTGCCAGCAGCGAGGGCAGGGCGGGACCCCAGCATTTT.

V is TRBV18 and J is TRBJ1-1, with D unresolved. V was cut by 6 bases and J by 3 bases, with 17 bases left in between. The CDR3 is made up of 15 amino acids. CDR1 and CDR2 (germline): KGHSH, LQKENI. CDR3 DNA: TGTGCCAGCTCTCAAAAATTTGGGGATTACACTGAAGCTTTCTTT. Translating it yields CASSQKFGDYTEAFF. The variable domain in full, with the rest retrieved from reference TRBV18 and TRBJ1-1, is NAGVMQNPRHLVRRRGQEARLRCSPMKGHSHVYWYRQLPEEGLKFMVYLQKENIIDESGMPKERFSAEFPKEGPSILRIQQVVRGDSAAYFCASSQKFGDYTEAFFGQGTRLTVV.

This clone is labeled as medium-sized. The chain links TRBV6-5 to TRBJ1-1; D uncertain. Trimming removed 6 bases at V and 1 base at J, with 9 bases between. The CDR3 spans 13 residues. Germline values: CDR1 MNHEY, CDR2 SVGAGI. This CDR3 reads CASRITRNTEAFF. The CDR3 DNA follows: TGTGCCAGCAGAATAACAAGGAACACTGAAGCTTTCTTT.

The rearrangement links TRBV20-1 to TRBJ1-1; no definite D call. The CDR3 has 10 amino acids. From germline, CDR1 is DFQATT and CDR2 SNEGSKA (reference sequence). Between the trimmed V and J ends, which lost 6 bases and 7 bases, there was a span of 9 bases. The CDR3 loop is CSARLSEAFF. The CDR3 bases are TGCAGTGCCAGATTAAGTGAAGCTTTCTTT.

The chain joins TRBV6-2 or TRBV6-3 to TRBJ1-1; D is possibly TRBD1 (6 bases). The CDR3 covers 15 residues. Trimming cost V 4 bases and J 1 base, with 13 bases left between them. CDR1 MNHEY and CDR2 SVGEGT come from the germline V gene. CDR3 amino acids: CASSSWTEPNTEAFF. The CDR3 DNA follows: TGTGCCAGCAGTTCCTGGACAGAGCCGAACACTGAAGCTTTCTTT.

The chain has TRBV2 and TRBJ1-1, with TRBD1 identical over 7 bases. The CDR3 spans 13 residues. Germline values: CDR1 SNHLY, CDR2 FYNNEI. After removal of 11 bases from V and 0 bases from J, the junction contained 6 bases not matched to a gene. The CDR3 here is CARIGGLNTEAFF. The CDR3 DNA sequence: TGTGCCCGAATAGGGGGCCTGAACACTGAAGCTTTCTTT.

The chain uses TRBV19 and TRBJ1-1; D may be TRBD1 (5 bases). Trimming took 4 bases from V and 1 from J, leaving 13 bases between them. The CDR3 loop spans 15 amino acids. CDR1 LNHDA and CDR2 SQIVND come from the germline V gene (reference sequence). This CDR3 is CASSNNGGANTEAFF. The CDR3 DNA reads TGTGCCAGTAGTAATAATGGAGGGGCGAACACTGAAGCTTTCTTT.

The chain couples TRBV7-8 to TRBJ1-1; 8 bases map to TRBD1. Trimming cost V 5 bases and J 3 bases; bases outside gene matches: 5. Germline lookup yields CDR1 SGHVS and CDR2 FQNEAQ. This CDR3 comprises 14 residues. The CDR3 is CASSPHRGDTEAFF. DNA for the CDR3: TGTGCCAGCAGCCCTCACAGGGGGGACACTGAAGCTTTCTTT.

The V and J genes are TRBV6-6 and TRBJ1-5; D is uncertain. The CDR3 has 13 amino acids. CDR1 MNHNY and CDR2 SVGAGI come from the germline V gene (reference sequence). The V end lost 0 bases, the J end lost 7 bases, and 7 bases lay between the germline ends. The CDR3 sequence is CASSYSWEQPQHF. Written as DNA, the CDR3 is TGTGCCAGCAGTTACTCATGGGAGCAGCCCCAGCATTTT.

The V call is TRBV9, the J call TRBJ2-2; tentatively, D is TRBD1 (5 bases). This CDR3 region has 13 residues. Germline assignment: CDR1 SGDLS and CDR2 YYNGEE. V shed 4 bases and J shed 5 bases, with 9 bases lying between them. Here the CDR3 reads CASSMTVTGELFF. CDR3 nucleotides: TGTGCCAGCAGCATGACAGTGACCGGGGAGCTGTTTTTT.

This clone was found once. The rearrangement links TRBV7-9 to TRBJ1-2; the D gene is possibly TRBD1 (6 bases). Germline-derived CDR1 and CDR2 are SEHNR and FQNEAQ (reference sequence). V was pared by 7 bases and J by 6 bases, with 18 bases between. This CDR3 contains 14 residues. This CDR3 is CASTPPGQQDGYTF. DNA for the CDR3: TGTGCCAGCACCCCTCCTGGACAGCAGGATGGCTACACCTTC.

This clone appeared once. CDR3 coding DNA: TGTGCCAGCAGCGTAGCCGGCAGCGACAATCAGCCCCAGCATTTT. It translates to CASSVAGSDNQPQHF. V and J are TRBV9 and TRBJ1-5; no clear D gene. The CDR3 runs to 15 residues. In germline, CDR1 is SGDLS, CDR2 YYNGEE. V lost 0 bases and J 3 bases, leaving 10 bases between the germline ends.

The V call is TRBV18, the J call TRBJ2-1; 10 nucleotides line up with TRBD2. The CDR3 sequence is 15 residues long. V lost 6 bases, J lost 7 bases, and 9 bases stayed unmatched. Germline values: CDR1 KGHSH, CDR2 LQKENI. The CDR3 region is CASSSPSGGFNEQFF. The CDR3 DNA reads TGTGCCAGCTCCTCACCTAGCGGGGGTTTTAATGAGCAGTTCTTC.

The chain combines TRBV6-6 with TRBJ2-2, with D possibly TRBD2 on 6 matching bases. V lost 5 bases and J lost 6, with 7 bases in between. The CDR3 totals 12 residues. Germline CDR1 and CDR2: MNHNY and SVGAGI (reference sequence). The CDR3 here is CASSLASGELFF. The CDR3 nucleotides are TGTGCCAGCAGTCTAGCGTCCGGGGAGCTGTTTTTT.

This clone occurred a few times. The gene calls are TRBV5-4 and TRBJ1-4; D possibly corresponds to TRBD1 (5 bases). The CDR3 has 14 amino acids. V lost 4 bases and J lost 7, with 14 bases in between. CDR1 and CDR2 (germline): SGHNT, YYREEE (reference sequence). CDR3 nucleotide sequence: TGTGCCAGCAGCGAAGGGGTTGATAGTGAAAAACTGTTTTTT. It encodes CASSEGVDSEKLFF.

The V call is TRBV4-1, the J call TRBJ2-7; TRBD2 agrees at 10 bases. CDR3 length equals 16 residues. CDR1 is MGHRA and CDR2 is YSYEKL in the germline V gene. With V trimmed by 0 bases and J by 2 bases, 4 bases remained unmatched. The CDR3 nucleotides are TGCGCCAGCAGCCAAGAATCAACTAGCGGGACCTACGAGCAGTACTTC. Encoded protein: CASSQESTSGTYEQYF.